This T cell receptor (beta chain) comes out of a study of response to subunit inactivated influenza vaccine. This CDR3 contains 17 residues. Germline CDR1 and CDR2: LGHNA and YSLEER. V dropped 3 bases and J dropped 2; count of bases not matched to a gene: 8. Each CDR3 protein is one row after TCRdb ran MiXCR on the RT-PCR reads. The sample lists roughly 630,000 distinct CDR3 sequences, 13% to 15% occurring once. Study conclusions and caveats: There was a suggestion from the authors that each seasonal influenza vaccination recruits few new T cells.

Worth noting for this clonotype: Antigen unknown.

The TCR originated in a man aged 50 or older who received an inactivated influenza vaccine. The chain carries TRBV4-3 and TRBJ2-1, with TRBD2 matching over 9 bases. This specimen was PBMCs from blood, taken around two weeks before vaccination. The CDR3: CASSHSTSGTPYNEQFF. CDR3 coding DNA: TGCGCCAGCAGCCACTCGACTAGCGGAACTCCCTACAATGAGCAGTTCTTC.